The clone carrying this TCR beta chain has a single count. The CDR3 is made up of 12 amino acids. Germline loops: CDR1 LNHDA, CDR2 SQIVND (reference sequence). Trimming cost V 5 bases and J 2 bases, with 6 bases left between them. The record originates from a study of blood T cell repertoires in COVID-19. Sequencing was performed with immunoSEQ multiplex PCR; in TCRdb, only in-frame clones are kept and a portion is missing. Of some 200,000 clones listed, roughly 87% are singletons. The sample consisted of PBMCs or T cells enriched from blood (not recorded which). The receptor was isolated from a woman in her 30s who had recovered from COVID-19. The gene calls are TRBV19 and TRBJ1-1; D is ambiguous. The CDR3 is CASSPLNTEAFF. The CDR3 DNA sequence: TGTGCCAGTAGTCCCCTAAACACTGAAGCTTTCTTT.